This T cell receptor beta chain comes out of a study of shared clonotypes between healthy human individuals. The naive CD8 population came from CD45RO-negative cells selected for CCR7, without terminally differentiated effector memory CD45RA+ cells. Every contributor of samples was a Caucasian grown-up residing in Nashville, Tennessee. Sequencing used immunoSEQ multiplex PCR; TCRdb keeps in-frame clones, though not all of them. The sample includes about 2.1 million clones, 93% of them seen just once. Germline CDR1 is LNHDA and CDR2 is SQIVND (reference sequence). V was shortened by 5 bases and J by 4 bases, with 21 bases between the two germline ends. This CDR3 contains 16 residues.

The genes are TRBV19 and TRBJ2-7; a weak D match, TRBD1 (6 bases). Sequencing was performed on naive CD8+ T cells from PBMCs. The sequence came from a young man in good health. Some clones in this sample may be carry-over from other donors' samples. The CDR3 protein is CASSFPSQGGQYEQYF. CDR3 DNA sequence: TGTGCCAGTAGTTTCCCCTCACAGGGTGGGCAATACGAGCAGTACTTC.